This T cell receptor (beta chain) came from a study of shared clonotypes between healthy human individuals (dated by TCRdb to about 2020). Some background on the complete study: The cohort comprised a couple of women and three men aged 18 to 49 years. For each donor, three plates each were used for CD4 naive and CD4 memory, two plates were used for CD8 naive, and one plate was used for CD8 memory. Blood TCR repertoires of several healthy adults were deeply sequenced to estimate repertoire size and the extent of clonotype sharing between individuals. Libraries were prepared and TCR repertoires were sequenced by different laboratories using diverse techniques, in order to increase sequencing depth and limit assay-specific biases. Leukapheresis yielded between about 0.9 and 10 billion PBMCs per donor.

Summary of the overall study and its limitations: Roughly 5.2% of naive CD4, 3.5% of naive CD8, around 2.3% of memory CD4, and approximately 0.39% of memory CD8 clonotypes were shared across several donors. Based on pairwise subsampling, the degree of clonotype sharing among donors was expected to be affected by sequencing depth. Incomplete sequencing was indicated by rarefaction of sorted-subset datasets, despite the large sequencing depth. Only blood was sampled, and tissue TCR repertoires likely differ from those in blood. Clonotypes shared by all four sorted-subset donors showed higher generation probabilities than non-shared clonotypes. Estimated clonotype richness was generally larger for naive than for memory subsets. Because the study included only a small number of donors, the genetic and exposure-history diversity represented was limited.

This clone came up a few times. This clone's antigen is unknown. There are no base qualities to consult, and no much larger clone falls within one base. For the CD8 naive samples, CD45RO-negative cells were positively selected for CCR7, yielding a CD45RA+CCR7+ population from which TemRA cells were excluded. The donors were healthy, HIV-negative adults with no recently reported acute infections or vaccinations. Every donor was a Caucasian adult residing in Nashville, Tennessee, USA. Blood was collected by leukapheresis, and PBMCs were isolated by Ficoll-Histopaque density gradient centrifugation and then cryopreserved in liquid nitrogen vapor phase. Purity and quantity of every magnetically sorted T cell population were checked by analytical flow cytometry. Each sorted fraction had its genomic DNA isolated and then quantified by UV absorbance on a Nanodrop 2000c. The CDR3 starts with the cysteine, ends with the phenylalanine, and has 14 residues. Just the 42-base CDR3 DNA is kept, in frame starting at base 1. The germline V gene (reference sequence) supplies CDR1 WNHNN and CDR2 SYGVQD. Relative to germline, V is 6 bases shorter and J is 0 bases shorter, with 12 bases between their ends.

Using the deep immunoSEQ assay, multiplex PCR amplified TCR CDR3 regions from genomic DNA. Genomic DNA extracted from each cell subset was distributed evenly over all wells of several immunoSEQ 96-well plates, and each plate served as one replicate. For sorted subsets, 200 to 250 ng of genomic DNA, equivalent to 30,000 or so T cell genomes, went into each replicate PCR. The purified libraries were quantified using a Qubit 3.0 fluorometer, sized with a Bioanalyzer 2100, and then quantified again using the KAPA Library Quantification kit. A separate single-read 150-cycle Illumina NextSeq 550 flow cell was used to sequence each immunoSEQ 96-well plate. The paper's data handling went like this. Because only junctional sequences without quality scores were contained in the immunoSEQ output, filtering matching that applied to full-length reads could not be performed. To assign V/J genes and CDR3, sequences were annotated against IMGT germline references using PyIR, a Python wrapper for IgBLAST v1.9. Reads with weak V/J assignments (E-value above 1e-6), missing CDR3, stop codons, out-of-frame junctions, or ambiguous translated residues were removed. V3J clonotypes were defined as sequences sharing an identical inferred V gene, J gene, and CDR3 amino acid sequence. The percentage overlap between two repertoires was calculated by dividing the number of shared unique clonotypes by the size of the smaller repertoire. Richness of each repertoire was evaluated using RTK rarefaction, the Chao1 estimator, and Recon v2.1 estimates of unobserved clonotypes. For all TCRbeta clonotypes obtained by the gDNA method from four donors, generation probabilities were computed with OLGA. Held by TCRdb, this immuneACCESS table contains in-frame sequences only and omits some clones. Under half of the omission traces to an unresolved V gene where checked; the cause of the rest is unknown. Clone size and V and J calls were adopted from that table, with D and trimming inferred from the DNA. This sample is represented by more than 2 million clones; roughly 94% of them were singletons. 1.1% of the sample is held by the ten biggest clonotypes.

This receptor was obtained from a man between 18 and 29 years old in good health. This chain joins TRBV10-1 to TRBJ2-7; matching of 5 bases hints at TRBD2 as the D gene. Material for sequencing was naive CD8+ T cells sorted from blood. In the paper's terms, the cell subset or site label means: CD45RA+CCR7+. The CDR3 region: CASRKTMDSYEQYF. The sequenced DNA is TGCGCCAGCAGGAAGACTATGGACTCCTACGAGCAGTACTTC.